This T cell receptor beta chain came from a study of PD-L1 blockade in urothelial cancer. V lost 1 base and J lost 5; bases outside the gene matches: 11. The CDR3 runs to 17 residues. The germline CDR1 and CDR2 sequences are GTSNPN and SVGIG (reference sequence). Time point: pretreatment peripheral blood. Only in-frame clones appear in the TCRdb table, and some are missing; sequencing was by immunoSEQ multiplex PCR. The profile shows tens of thousands of clones, roughly nine tenths of them singletons. The sample in question was PBMCs, obtained around atezolizumab (anti-PD-L1) treatment. The chain is built from TRBV30 and TRBJ2-7, with 13 bases matching TRBD2. The sequence was obtained from an elderly woman with urothelial cancer. The CDR3 loop reads CAWSEGGTSGKRHEQYF. Here the CDR3 DNA reads TGTGCCTGGAGTGAGGGGGGGACTAGCGGGAAAAGGCACGAGCAGTACTTC.